This T cell receptor beta chain emerged from a study of cytomegalovirus exposure and HLA in healthy donors. Turning to the study itself: Researchers previously reported finding fewer than 120 million unique TCR beta sequences from roughly 200 million T cells. Regarding the study as a whole: About 87% or about 30% of the time was how often most TCR beta V segments were productive, according to an earlier analysis. A later analysis by the authors found several of the most significant clusters apparently linked to common viral pathogens.

In the case of this clone: The antigen is unknown.

V trimming: 3 bases; J trimming: 4 bases; junction bases outside the gene matches: 5. Germline CDR1 and CDR2: LNHNV and YYDKDF (reference sequence). The CDR3 contains 15 residues. PCR primers comprised 60 Vbeta and 13 Jbeta primers. Only in-frame clones appear in the TCRdb table, and some are missing; sequencing was by immunoSEQ multiplex PCR. The table records around 110,000 clones, 73% of them present only once. Nominally healthy donors provided the samples, though records likely missed some immune exposures. The sequence was obtained from a man in his thirties or forties in good health and CMV-seronegative. The chain links TRBV15 to TRBJ2-1; TRBD2 matches at 8 bases. Sequencing input: PBMCs. The CDR3 DNA follows: TGTGCCACCAGCAGTGGAGCGGGAGAATACAATGAGCAGTTCTTC. Residues: CATSSGAGEYNEQFF.